This T cell receptor beta chain was sequenced during a study of OX40 agonist ivuxolimab in advanced cancers. General study findings and limits: At 0.1 to 3.0 mg/kg and by week 6, clonal expansion occurred in CD4+ and CD8+ blood T cells.

The CDR3 runs 16 residues. V was clipped by 3 bases and J by 7 bases, with 19 bases between them. Germline-derived CDR1 and CDR2 are SGHRS and YFSETQ. On this clone itself: Its antigen is undetermined.

Produced via immunoSEQ multiplex PCR; TCRdb's table is partial and in-frame only. The sample yields around 66,000 clones, around 87% seen once. V gene TRBV5-1 combines with J gene TRBJ2-2, with a possible D match to TRBD1 (6 bases). This TCR derives from an adult with an advanced solid tumor such as melanoma, head and neck, liver or kidney cancer. The sequenced sample was CD4+ or CD8+ T cells sorted from blood, obtained in a trial of the OX40 agonist ivuxolimab. CDR3 bases: TGCGCCAGCAGCTGGACAGACTTAGGCAGCAGCGGGGAGCTGTTTTTT. This translates into CASSWTDLGSSGELFF.